The clone carrying this T cell receptor (beta chain) was found many times. Its antigen remains unidentified. The record originates from a study of CD8 T cells in ankylosing spondylitis. Preparation of TCR beta libraries was done by quantitative 5'-RACE with molecular barcodes. MiXCR, applied by TCRdb to the 5' RACE reads, yields one record per CDR3 protein. In the table there are fewer than 550,000 distinct CDR3 sequences, under 5.5% of which are singletons. Whole-study results and caveats: The disease-linked clones had a CD8+ phenotype and low blood frequencies. The study identified a TCR beta motif of roughly eight highly homologous variants that appeared characteristic of ankylosing spondylitis blood. Reportedly, matched ankylosing spondylitis synovial fluid was significantly enriched for disease-linked clones. In the blood and synovial fluid of reactive arthritis, some motif variants had been previously reported.

Germline assignment: CDR1 MNHEY and CDR2 SVGAGI. The CDR3 covers 19 residues. V lost 3 bases and J lost 3, with 21 bases in between. V is TRBV6-5 and J is TRBJ1-6, with D maybe TRBD1 (5 bases). This receptor was obtained from a male donor with ankylosing spondylitis. What was sequenced was blood, either unsorted or a sorted T cell fraction (not recorded which). The CDR3 nucleotides are TGTGCCAGCAGTTATCGGGGCGGGGGAGGCGCTCACTATAATTCACCCCTCCACTTT. As protein: CASSYRGGGGAHYNSPLHF.